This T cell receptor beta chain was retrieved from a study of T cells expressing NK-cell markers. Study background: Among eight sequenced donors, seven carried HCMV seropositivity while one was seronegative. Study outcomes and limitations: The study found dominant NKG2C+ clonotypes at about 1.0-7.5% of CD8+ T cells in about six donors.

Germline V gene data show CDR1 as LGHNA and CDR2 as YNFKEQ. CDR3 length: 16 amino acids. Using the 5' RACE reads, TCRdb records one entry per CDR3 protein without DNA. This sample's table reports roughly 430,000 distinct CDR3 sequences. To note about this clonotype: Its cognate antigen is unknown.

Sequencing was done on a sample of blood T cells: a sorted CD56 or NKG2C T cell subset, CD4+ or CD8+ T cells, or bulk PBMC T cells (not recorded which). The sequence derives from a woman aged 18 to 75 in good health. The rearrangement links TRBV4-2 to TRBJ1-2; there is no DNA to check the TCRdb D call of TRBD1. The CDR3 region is CASSQAGTGYFDGYTF.